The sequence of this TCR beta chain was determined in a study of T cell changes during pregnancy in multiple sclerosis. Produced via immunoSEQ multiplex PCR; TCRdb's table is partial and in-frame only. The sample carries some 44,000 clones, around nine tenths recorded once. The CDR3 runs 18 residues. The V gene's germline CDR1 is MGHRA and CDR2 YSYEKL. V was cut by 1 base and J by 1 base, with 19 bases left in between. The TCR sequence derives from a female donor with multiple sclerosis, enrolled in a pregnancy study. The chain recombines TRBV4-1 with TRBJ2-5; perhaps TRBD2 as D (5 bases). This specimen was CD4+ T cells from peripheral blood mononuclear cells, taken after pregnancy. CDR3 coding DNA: TGCGCCAGCAGCCAAGGAGAGGGCAGCCCGGTTCGCCAAGAGACCCAGTACTTC. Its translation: CASSQGEGSPVRQETQYF.